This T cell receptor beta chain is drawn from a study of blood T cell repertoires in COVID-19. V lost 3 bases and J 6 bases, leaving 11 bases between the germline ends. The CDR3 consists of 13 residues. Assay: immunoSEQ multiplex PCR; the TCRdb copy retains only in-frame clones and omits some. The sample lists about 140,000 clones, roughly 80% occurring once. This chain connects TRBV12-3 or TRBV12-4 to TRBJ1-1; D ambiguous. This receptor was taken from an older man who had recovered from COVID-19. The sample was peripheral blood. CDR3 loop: CASSFPEASEAFF. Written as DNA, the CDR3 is TGTGCCAGCAGTTTCCCTGAGGCATCTGAAGCTTTCTTT.